The rows below give T cell receptor beta chains drawn from one sample of a study of cytomegalovirus exposure and HLA in healthy donors. Repertoires were generated with immunoSEQ multiplex PCR, while TCRdb's copy carries only in-frame clones and drops some. The sample lists 100,000 to 150,000 clones, approximately 80% occurring once. The sample consisted of PBMCs. The receptors were sampled from a woman aged 40 to 50 in good health and CMV-seropositive. The CDR3 runs from the conserved cysteine through the conserved F or W. The order of the fields is J gene, V gene, CDR3 protein.

>TRBJ2-7|TRBV19
CASSMEPPGLDTYEQYF
>TRBJ2-3|TRBV7-9
CASSLISGIQDTQYF
>TRBJ2-5|TRBV27
CASSLVRAGETQYF
>TRBJ2-2|TRBV30
CAWSGQGVRGGELFF
>TRBJ2-5|TRBV4-2
CASSPGGKETQYF
>TRBJ2-3|TRBV11-2
CASSTKTGSTDTQYF
>TRBJ2-7|TRBV7-8
CASSTDRGPYEQYF
>TRBJ2-1|TRBV30
CACLPGLPVGISSYNEQFF
>TRBJ1-2|TRBV9
CASSVNDRGGGYTF
>TRBJ2-3|TRBV7-3
CASSLSGVMTDTQYF
>TRBJ1-2|TRBV28
CASSSRDRVGGYTF
>TRBJ2-7|TRBV2
CASRVGLAEKYEQYF
>TRBJ2-3|TRBV7-9
CASSFRAGERTDTQYF
>TRBJ2-7|TRBV21-1
CATARTSGSYEQYF
>.|TRBV7-8
CASSFSTGGTYEQYF
>TRBJ1-6|TRBV20-1
CSVRTGRTLHF
>TRBJ2-3|TRBV7-6
CASSLDSGRASDTQYF
>TRBJ2-7|TRBV11-2
CASSLGTGTNEQYF
>TRBJ2-1|TRBV29-1
CSAWGGLVADEQFF
>TRBJ1-1|TRBV18
CASSQQGNTEAFF
>TRBJ2-6|TRBV5-4
CASSSPGSGANVLTF
>TRBJ2-7|TRBV29-1
CSVEEGSGDPYEQYF
>TRBJ1-2|TRBV30
CAWSVRLNSHTQGYTF
>TRBJ2-1|TRBV27
CASRYPGPYNEQFF
>TRBJ1-2|TRBV7-8
CASSQDGGNYGYTF
>TRBJ2-5|TRBV7-8
CASSSITSAQETQYF
>TRBJ2-5|TRBV29-1
CSGLPGQGMSETQYF
>TRBJ1-2|TRBV27
CASSLLGTGGSYTF
>TRBJ1-5|TRBV27
CASSPGQINQPQHF